A single sample is the source of the 18 T cell receptor beta chains below, sequenced in a study of PD-1 blockade in classical Hodgkin lymphoma. Repertoires were generated with immunoSEQ multiplex PCR, while TCRdb's copy carries only in-frame clones and drops some. In the table there are some 90,000 clones, 75% to 85% of which are singletons. The time point here: cycle 4 day 1 (C4D1), after five to seven weeks of nivolumab. Brentuximab vedotin exposure varied among the patients, all of whom had relapsed after autologous stem cell transplantation. The sequenced sample was peripheral blood mononuclear cells (PBMCs), obtained before the fourth cycle of nivolumab. These receptors were collected from a human donor with classical Hodgkin lymphoma.

This clone was counted a few times. The V call is TRBV7-9, the J call TRBJ1-4; possible D gene TRBD1, 6 bases. With 4 bases removed from V and 7 bases from J, the gap between germline ends came to 13 bases. Germline V gene sequence: CDR1 SEHNR, CDR2 FQNEAQ (reference sequence). This CDR3 contains 14 residues. The CDR3 DNA reads as TGTGCCAGCAGCTCGGGGGGGCGGTTTGAAAAACTGTTTTTT. Translation: CASSSGGRFEKLFF.

The gene calls are TRBV11-2 and TRBJ2-2; 10 bases are a match to TRBD2. CDR1 and CDR2 from the germline V gene are SGHAT and FQNNGV. The CDR3 sequence is 16 residues long. Trimming took 4 bases from V and 3 from J; bases not matched to a gene: 5. DNA of the CDR3: TGTGCCAGCAGCTCCCCGGGACTAGCGCACACCGGGGAGCTGTTTTTT. It yields the protein CASSSPGLAHTGELFF.

This clone has just a few counts. V and J are TRBV6-1 and TRBJ1-1; D call uncertain. Germline V CDR1 and CDR2: MNHNS, SASEGT. The CDR3 spans 13 residues. V dropped 5 bases and J dropped 6 bases, with 13 bases sitting between them. CDR3 sequence reads: CASSTARRAEAFF. CDR3 bases: TGTGCCAGCAGTACGGCGAGGAGGGCTGAAGCTTTCTTT.

The gene calls are TRBV6-5 and TRBJ1-1, with 7 bases that match TRBD1. Germline V gene data show CDR1 as MNHEY and CDR2 as SVGAGI. The CDR3 covers 14 residues. V was clipped by 4 bases and J by 5 bases; unmatched bases: 7. The CDR3 DNA sequence: TGTGCCAGCAGTTCCCTTGGGACAGAGACTGAAGCTTTCTTT. It encodes CASSSLGTETEAFF.

The chain employs TRBV5-1 and TRBJ2-2, with D hard to call. Germline V gene sequence: CDR1 SGHRS, CDR2 YFSETQ. The CDR3 sequence is 14 residues long. V lost 0 bases and J lost 2, with 5 bases in between. The CDR3 bases are TGCGCCAGCAGCTTGGCTCTTAACACCGGGGAGCTGTTTTTT. It translates to CASSLALNTGELFF.

The chain recombines TRBV5-6 with TRBJ2-7; tentative D call: TRBD1 (5 bases). Trimming removed 0 bases from V and 7 bases from J, with 14 bases in between. The germline gives CDR1 SGHDT, CDR2 YYEEEE. The CDR3 is made up of 14 amino acids. The CDR3 region has the DNA TGTGCCAGCAGCTTGGAAACAGGTTTGTGGGAGCAGTACTTC. Translation: CASSLETGLWEQYF.

CDR3 amino acids: CAILQTGTNYGYTF. The DNA for the CDR3 is TGTGCCATCCTCCAAACCGGGACTAACTATGGCTACACCTTC. This chain connects TRBV28 to TRBJ1-2; no firm D call. The CDR3 is 14 amino acids. CDR1 and CDR2 (germline): MDHEN, SYDVKM. Trimming stripped 10 bases from V and 0 bases from J, with 15 bases between.

This clone was detected once. The CDR3 nucleotides are TGTGCCAGCAGCGGGGACAGCGTATATGGCTACACCTTC. It codes for CASSGDSVYGYTF. J is TRBJ1-2 and V is TRBV5-6, with 7 nucleotides matching TRBD1. CDR1 is SGHDT and CDR2 is YYEEEE in the germline V gene. The CDR3 has 13 amino acids. Trimming removed 4 bases from V and 5 bases from J; junction bases left unmatched: 5.

The rearrangement joins TRBV6-6 to TRBJ2-7; D possibly corresponds to TRBD1 (6 bases). Germline assignment: CDR1 MNHNY and CDR2 SVGAGI (reference sequence). V dropped 7 bases and J dropped 3 bases, with 13 bases sitting between them. This CDR3 has 13 amino acids. CDR3 residues: CASTPGTNYEQYF. CDR3 sequence (DNA): TGTGCCAGCACCCCCGGGACAAACTACGAGCAGTACTTC.

The chain employs TRBV6-5 and TRBJ2-3; 9 bases align to TRBD2. V dropped 7 bases and J dropped 2; count of bases not matched to a gene: 4. Per germline, CDR1 MNHEY and CDR2 SVGAGI. There are 14 residues in the CDR3. The CDR3 DNA reads TGTGCCAGCAAACCGGGACTAGCCACAGATACGCAGTATTTT. Amino acid sequence: CASKPGLATDTQYF.

The CDR3 DNA reads TGTGCCAGCCAGAGGGAGAATGAGCAGTTCTTC. This encodes CASQRENEQFF. The chain is built from TRBV2 and TRBJ2-1, with TRBD2 as a possible D gene (5 bases). Trimming left V 8 bases short and J 7 bases short, with 9 bases between. CDR3 size: 11 residues. Germline CDR1 is SNHLY and CDR2 is FYNNEI.

V is TRBV30 and J is TRBJ1-1; possible D gene TRBD1, 6 bases. Germline V gene sequence: CDR1 GTSNPN, CDR2 SVGIG (reference sequence). The V gene lost 3 bases and the J gene lost 7 bases, with 15 bases spanning the gap. The CDR3 runs to 13 residues. The CDR3 nucleotides are TGTGCCTGGAGCCGACAGGAGTTGGGTGAAGCTTTCTTT. This encodes CAWSRQELGEAFF.

The chain joins TRBV7-6 to TRBJ2-1, with 7 bases that match TRBD2. The CDR3 runs 17 residues. V lost 1 base, J lost 0 bases, and 6 bases stayed unmatched. In germline, CDR1 is SGHVS, CDR2 FNYEAQ. DNA of the CDR3: TGTGCCAGCAGCTTAGAGGTCGGGGAGGGCTCCTACAATGAGCAGTTCTTC. This translates into CASSLEVGEGSYNEQFF.

This chain connects TRBV19 to TRBJ2-2; D not resolved. Germline V gene lookup returns CDR1 LNHDA and CDR2 SQIVND (reference sequence). Trimming stripped 6 bases from V and 0 bases from J, with 8 bases between. This CDR3 is 14 amino acids long. CDR3 sequence: CASSKAANTGELFF. In DNA, the CDR3 is TGTGCCAGTAGCAAGGCGGCGAACACCGGGGAGCTGTTTTTT.

The V gene is TRBV7-2, the J gene TRBJ2-5; 14 bases are a match to TRBD2. J gave up 4 bases and V 11 bases, and 15 bases lay outside the gene matches. Per germline, CDR1 SGHTA and CDR2 FQGNSA. The CDR3 is 17 amino acids. CDR3 loop: CASRALGLAGVGETQYF. The CDR3 nucleotides are TGTGCCTCAAGGGCCCTGGGACTAGCGGGAGTTGGAGAGACCCAGTACTTC.

The genes are TRBV11-3 and TRBJ1-5; 8 nucleotides agree with TRBD1. The V segment lost 6 bases and the J segment 6 bases; nucleotides outside the gene matches: 22. The CDR3 is 19 residues long. Germline V gene data show CDR1 as SGHNT and CDR2 as YENEEA. The CDR3 spells CASSTYAGTGNLLSQPQHF. The CDR3 bases are TGTGCCAGCAGTACCTACGCCGGGACAGGCAACCTCCTTTCTCAGCCCCAGCATTTT.

V gene TRBV28 combines with J gene TRBJ2-2; TRBD2 matches at 7 bases. This CDR3 comprises 16 residues. J lost 5 bases, V lost 1 base, and 7 bases had no gene match. CDR1 MDHEN and CDR2 SYDVKM come from the germline V gene. The CDR3 spells CASSLFYASGTGELFF. CDR3 DNA sequence: TGTGCCAGCAGTTTATTTTACGCTAGCGGTACCGGGGAGCTGTTTTTT. Full variable domain (remainder filled in from reference TRBV28 and TRBJ2-2): DVKVTQSSRYLVKRTGEKVFLECVQDMDHENMFWYRQDPGLGLRLIYFSYDVKMKEKGDIPEGYSVSREKKERFSLILESASTNQTSMYLCASSLFYASGTGELFFGEGSRLTVL.

V usage is TRBV25-1 and J usage is TRBJ2-2; D ambiguous. Germline CDR1 and CDR2: MGHDK and SYGVNS. The CDR3 extends over 13 amino acids. V lost 4 bases and J 6 bases, leaving 9 bases between the germline ends. CDR3 in amino acids: CASSVLGSGELFF. In DNA, the CDR3 is TGTGCCAGCAGTGTCCTGGGTTCCGGGGAGCTGTTTTTT. Full variable domain (missing parts from reference TRBV25-1 and TRBJ2-2): EADIYQTPRYLVIGTGKKITLECSQTMGHDKMYWYQQDPGMELHLIHYSYGVNSTEKGDLSSESTVSRIRTEHFPLTLESARPSHTSQYLCASSVLGSGELFFGEGSRLTVL.